This T cell receptor beta chain is from a study of T-cell memory formation after mild COVID-19. Study overall: TCR clusters mostly belonged to single donors.

5'RACE primed from the constant segment yielded TCR alpha and TCR beta cDNA libraries bearing sample barcodes and UMIs. TCRdb re-derived calls from the 5' RACE reads in MiXCR, one entry per CDR3 protein. The sample records tens of thousands of distinct CDR3 sequences, 6.1% being singletons. General study findings and limits: For contracting clones, CD4+ ones sat mainly in CM and EM, CD8+ in EMRA. For second-wave clones that peaked at day 37, SARS-CoV-2 specificity went unverified.

This clonotype showed up just a few times. The antigen is undetermined. Trimming cost V 3 bases and J 0 bases, with 11 bases left between them. CDR1 and CDR2 from the germline V gene are DFQATT and SNEGSKA (reference sequence). The CDR3 is 14 residues long. Sequencing was done on a sample of PBMCs or a T cell subset sorted from them (not recorded which). This chain uses TRBV20-1 with TRBJ2-5; D unresolved. The sequence came from an adult who had mild COVID-19 (a few samples of this study predate the infection). Cell type and time point are not known. The CDR3 loop reads CSASGGQYQETQYF. Here the CDR3 DNA reads TGCAGTGCTAGTGGCGGCCAGTACCAAGAGACCCAGTACTTC.